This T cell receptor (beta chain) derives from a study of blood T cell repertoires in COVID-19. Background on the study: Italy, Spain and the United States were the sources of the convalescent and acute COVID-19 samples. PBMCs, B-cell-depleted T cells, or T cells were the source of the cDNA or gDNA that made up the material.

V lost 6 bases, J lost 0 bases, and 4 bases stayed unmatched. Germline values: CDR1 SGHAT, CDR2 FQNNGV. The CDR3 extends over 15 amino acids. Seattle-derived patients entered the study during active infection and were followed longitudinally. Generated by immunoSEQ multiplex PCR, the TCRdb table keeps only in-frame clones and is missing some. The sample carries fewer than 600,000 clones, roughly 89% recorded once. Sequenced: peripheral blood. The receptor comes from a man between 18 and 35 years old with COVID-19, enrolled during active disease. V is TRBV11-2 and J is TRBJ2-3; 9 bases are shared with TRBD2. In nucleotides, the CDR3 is TGTGCCAGCAGAAGACTAGCGGAAAGCACAGATACGCAGTATTTT. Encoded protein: CASRRLAESTDTQYF.